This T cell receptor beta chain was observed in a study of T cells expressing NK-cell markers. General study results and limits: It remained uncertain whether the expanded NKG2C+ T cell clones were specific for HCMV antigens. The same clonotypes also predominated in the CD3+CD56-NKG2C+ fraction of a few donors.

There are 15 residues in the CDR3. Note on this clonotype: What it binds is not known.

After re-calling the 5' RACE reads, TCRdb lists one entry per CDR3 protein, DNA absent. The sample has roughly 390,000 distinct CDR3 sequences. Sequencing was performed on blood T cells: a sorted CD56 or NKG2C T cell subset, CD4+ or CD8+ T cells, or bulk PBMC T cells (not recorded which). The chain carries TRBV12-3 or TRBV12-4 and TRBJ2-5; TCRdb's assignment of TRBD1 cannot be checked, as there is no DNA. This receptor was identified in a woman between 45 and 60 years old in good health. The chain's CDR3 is CASSFDKTVVKTQYF.